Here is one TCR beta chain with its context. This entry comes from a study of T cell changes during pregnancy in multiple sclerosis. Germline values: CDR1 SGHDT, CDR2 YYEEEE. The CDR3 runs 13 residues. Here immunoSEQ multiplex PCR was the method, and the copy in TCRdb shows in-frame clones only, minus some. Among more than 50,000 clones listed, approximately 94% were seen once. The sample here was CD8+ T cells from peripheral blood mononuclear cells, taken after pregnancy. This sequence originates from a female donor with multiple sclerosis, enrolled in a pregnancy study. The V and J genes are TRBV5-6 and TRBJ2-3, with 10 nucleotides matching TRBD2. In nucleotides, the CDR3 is TGTGCTCCTGAGCGGGGGGGGACAGATACGCAGTATTTT. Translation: CAPERGGTDTQYF.